The rows below give T cell receptor beta chains drawn from one sample of a study of control samples from healthy donors and cancer patients. Libraries were prepared by immunoSEQ multiplex PCR; TCRdb keeps only in-frame clonotypes and omits some of them. The sample records about 220,000 clones, around 94% being singletons. Material for sequencing was blood. Receptors originate from a man in his fifties in good health. Each CDR3 is given with its conserved first and last residue. The D gene is left open where the match is weak. Rows may omit the clone size; those that give it use once, few, many or a size class.

length: 14
V: TRBV7-9
J: TRBJ1-1
D: NA
size: NA
DNA: TGTGCCAGCAGCTTAATCGGGGGGAACACTGAAGCTTTCTTT
CDR3: CASSLIGGNTEAFF

length: 16
V: TRBV28
J: TRBJ2-3
D: TRBD2
size: NA
DNA: TGTGCCAGCAGTTTATCGGCGGGGGTTAGCACAGATACGCAGTATTTT
CDR3: CASSLSAGVSTDTQYF

length: 12
V: TRBV28
J: TRBJ1-6
D: NA
size: NA
DNA: TGTGCCAGTAGGGCCTATAATTCACCCCTCCACTTT
CDR3: CASRAYNSPLHF

length: 13
V: TRBV12-3/TRBV12-4
J: TRBJ2-3
D: NA
size: NA
DNA: TGTGCCAGCAGAACAGCTAGCACAGATACGCAGTATTTT
CDR3: CASRTASTDTQYF

length: 15
V: TRBV11-2
J: TRBJ2-7
D: TRBD2
size: NA
DNA: TGTGCCAGCAGCCTTACAGTAGCGGGGTCCTACGAGCAGTACTTC
CDR3: CASSLTVAGSYEQYF

length: 14
V: TRBV6-5
J: TRBJ1-6
D: TRBD1
size: NA
DNA: TGTGCCAGCAGTTTCAGGGGGCGAGGGTCACCCCTCCACTTT
CDR3: CASSFRGRGSPLHF

length: 13
V: TRBV30
J: TRBJ2-3
D: NA
size: NA
DNA: TGTGCCTGGAGAGGTCGGCGCACAGATACGCAGTATTTT
CDR3: CAWRGRRTDTQYF

length: 17
V: TRBV5-4
J: TRBJ2-1
D: TRBD1
size: NA
DNA: TGTGCCAGCAGCTCACCCGGAGGGGACAGGGGTTTCAATGAGCAGTTCTTC
CDR3: CASSSPGGDRGFNEQFF

length: 13
V: TRBV7-2
J: TRBJ1-2
D: TRBD1
size: NA
DNA: TGTGCCAGCACCGGGACAGTTAACTATGGCTACACCTTC
CDR3: CASTGTVNYGYTF

length: 14
V: TRBV19
J: TRBJ1-2
D: TRBD1
size: once
DNA: TGTGCCAGTAGTGGAATAGGACAGGGGTTCGGCTACACCTTC
CDR3: CASSGIGQGFGYTF

length: 16
V: TRBV5-1
J: TRBJ1-1
D: TRBD1
size: NA
DNA: TGCGCCAGCAGCTTGGCGGGACAGAACATGAACACTGAAGCTTTCTTT
CDR3: CASSLAGQNMNTEAFF

length: 13
V: TRBV3-1/TRBV3-2
J: TRBJ2-5
D: NA
size: NA
DNA: TGTGCCAGCAGCCAAGATAGCCTTCAGACCCAGTACTTC
CDR3: CASSQDSLQTQYF

length: 16
V: TRBV2
J: TRBJ1-6
D: NA
size: once
DNA: TGTGCCAGCAGTGACGTTCAAGGGGTTGGAAATTCACCCCTCCACTTT
CDR3: CASSDVQGVGNSPLHF

length: 17
V: TRBV9
J: TRBJ1-1
D: NA
size: NA
DNA: TGTGCCAGCAGCCCTCGGGGAAACCTCCTAATGAACACTGAAGCTTTCTTT
CDR3: CASSPRGNLLMNTEAFF

length: 15
V: TRBV2
J: TRBJ2-5
D: TRBD1
size: NA
DNA: TGTGCCAGCAGTGGGGGACAGGGCTTCCAAGAGACCCAGTACTTC
CDR3: CASSGGQGFQETQYF

length: 14
V: TRBV5-5
J: TRBJ2-5
D: NA
size: NA
DNA: TGTGCCAGCAGCTTGTTACTGGGGTCAGAGACCCAGTACTTC
CDR3: CASSLLLGSETQYF

length: 14
V: TRBV7-2
J: TRBJ1-5
D: NA
size: NA
DNA: TGTGCCAGCAGCGTACAGGGAAGCAATCAGCCCCAGCATTTT
CDR3: CASSVQGSNQPQHF

length: 11
V: TRBV28
J: TRBJ1-2
D: NA
size: NA
DNA: TGTGCCACCACCTACACGGATGGCTACACCTTC
CDR3: CATTYTDGYTF

length: 17
V: TRBV3-1/TRBV3-2
J: TRBJ1-1
D: NA
size: NA
DNA: TGTGCCAGCAGCCAAGACGGCGGGGATTCGAAGAACACTGAAGCTTTCTTT
CDR3: CASSQDGGDSKNTEAFF

length: 13
V: TRBV24-1
J: TRBJ2-7
D: NA
size: NA
DNA: TGTGCCACCAGTGATTTTACGGGGAACGAGCAGTACTTC
CDR3: CATSDFTGNEQYF

length: 15
V: TRBV9
J: TRBJ1-1
D: NA
size: NA
DNA: TGTGCCAGCAGCGTTGGGGGACACGATCACACTGAAGCTTTCTTT
CDR3: CASSVGGHDHTEAFF

length: 11
V: TRBV5-1
J: TRBJ2-3
D: NA
size: NA
DNA: TGCGCCAGCAGTTTGACAGATACGCAGTATTTT
CDR3: CASSLTDTQYF

length: 14
V: TRBV6-5
J: TRBJ1-6
D: NA
size: NA
DNA: TGTGCCAGCAGTTACAGGACAGCAAATTCACCCCTCCACTTT
CDR3: CASSYRTANSPLHF

length: 14
V: TRBV6-1
J: TRBJ1-5
D: NA
size: few
DNA: TGTGCCAGCAGTGAACGACAGGTTAATCAGCCCCAGCATTTT
CDR3: CASSERQVNQPQHF

length: 11
V: TRBV19
J: TRBJ1-5
D: NA
size: once
DNA: TGTGCCAGTAGGGCTAATCAGCCCCAGCATTTT
CDR3: CASRANQPQHF

length: 13
V: TRBV28
J: TRBJ2-3
D: NA
size: once
DNA: TGTGCCAGCAGTTCCCTAATGATCGATACGCAGTATTTT
CDR3: CASSSLMIDTQYF

length: 15
V: TRBV30
J: TRBJ2-4
D: NA
size: NA
DNA: TGTGCCTGGACTCATAGGGGGATAGCCAAAAACATTCAGTACTTC
CDR3: CAWTHRGIAKNIQYF

length: 19
V: TRBV11-2
J: TRBJ2-1
D: TRBD2
size: NA
DNA: TGTGCCAGCAGCCCGAAGGGTAGCGGGGGGCCCGGGGTGTCAGGAGAGCAGTTCTTC
CDR3: CASSPKGSGGPGVSGEQFF

length: 13
V: TRBV6-1
J: TRBJ1-4
D: NA
size: NA
DNA: TGTGCCAGCAGTGAATTCTCTAATGAAAAACTGTTTTTT
CDR3: CASSEFSNEKLFF

length: 13
V: TRBV2
J: TRBJ1-1
D: NA
size: NA
DNA: TGTGCCAGCATGTTGGGAGGATTCACTGAAGCTTTCTTT
CDR3: CASMLGGFTEAFF

length: 15
V: TRBV18
J: TRBJ1-2
D: NA
size: NA
DNA: TGTGCCAGCTCACCATTGGAGTCGGCGATGTCTGGCTACACCTTC
CDR3: CASSPLESAMSGYTF

length: 12
V: TRBV29-1
J: TRBJ1-2
D: TRBD1
size: NA
DNA: TGCAGCGTCCCGACAGGGGTGGATGGCTACACCTTC
CDR3: CSVPTGVDGYTF

length: 18
V: TRBV9
J: TRBJ2-3
D: NA
size: NA
DNA: TGTGCCAGCAGCGTAGGTTACGGGGACCCTCGTAGCACAGATACGCAGTATTTT
CDR3: CASSVGYGDPRSTDTQYF

length: 15
V: TRBV5-1
J: TRBJ1-4
D: TRBD1
size: NA
DNA: TGCGCCAGCAGCCCCGGGACAGCAGTTAATGAAAAACTGTTTTTT
CDR3: CASSPGTAVNEKLFF

length: 15
V: TRBV10-3
J: TRBJ2-1
D: TRBD2
size: NA
DNA: TGTGCCATCAGTGATCGACTAGCAGACGGAGGTGAGCAGTTCTTC
CDR3: CAISDRLADGGEQFF

length: 15
V: TRBV5-4
J: TRBJ1-1
D: TRBD1
size: NA
DNA: TGTGCCAGCAGCCAAAGACAGGGGCTGAACACTGAAGCTTTCTTT
CDR3: CASSQRQGLNTEAFF

length: 13
V: TRBV7-2
J: TRBJ2-1
D: NA
size: NA
DNA: TGTGCCAGCAGCTTAGATCGGAACAATGAGCAGTTCTTC
CDR3: CASSLDRNNEQFF

length: 14
V: TRBV6-5
J: TRBJ1-2
D: TRBD1
size: few
DNA: TGTGCCAGCAGTCGGGACAGGGGTAACTATGGCTACACCTTC
CDR3: CASSRDRGNYGYTF

length: 12
V: TRBV12-3/TRBV12-4
J: TRBJ1-2
D: NA
size: NA
DNA: TGTGCCAGCAGTTTACAGAGATATGGCTACACCTTC
CDR3: CASSLQRYGYTF

length: 15
V: TRBV27
J: TRBJ1-1
D: TRBD1
size: NA
DNA: TGTGCCAGCAGTTTAACAGGGGCTATGAACACTGAAGCTTTCTTT
CDR3: CASSLTGAMNTEAFF

length: 13
V: TRBV28
J: TRBJ2-5
D: TRBD2
size: NA
DNA: TGTGCCAGCAGTTTCGGGGGGGCAGAGACCCAGTACTTC
CDR3: CASSFGGAETQYF

length: 15
V: TRBV7-2
J: TRBJ2-3
D: TRBD2
size: NA
DNA: TGTGCCAGCAGCGCATCTAGCGGGGGTGTAGATACGCAGTATTTT
CDR3: CASSASSGGVDTQYF

length: 14
V: TRBV27
J: TRBJ1-6
D: NA
size: NA
DNA: TGTGCCAGCAGGTTATCGGCCAGAAATTCACCCCTCCACTTT
CDR3: CASRLSARNSPLHF

length: 13
V: TRBV7-9
J: TRBJ1-3
D: NA
size: NA
DNA: TGTGCCAGCACGTCAAGCTCTGGAAACACCATATATTTT
CDR3: CASTSSSGNTIYF

length: 17
V: TRBV19
J: TRBJ2-7
D: NA
size: NA
DNA: TGTGCCAGTAGTATAAAACGGGCAGGGGTCAACTCCTACGAGCAGTACTTC
CDR3: CASSIKRAGVNSYEQYF

length: 13
V: TRBV9
J: TRBJ2-5
D: NA
size: NA
DNA: TGTGCCAGCAGCCCACATAGGGGGGAGACCCAGTACTTC
CDR3: CASSPHRGETQYF